This entry describes one TCR beta chain. This entry is derived from a study of blood T cell repertoires in COVID-19. The CDR3 runs to 14 residues. Germline CDR1 is WNHNN and CDR2 is SYGVQD (reference sequence). The V and J ends lost 4 bases and 1 base respectively, with 7 bases between them. Some clones are missing from TCRdb's copy, which holds only in-frame ones; the method was immunoSEQ multiplex PCR. The sample contains just over 250,000 clones, approximately 86% of which appear only once. Sequenced material: peripheral blood. The sequence came from a middle-aged man who had recovered from COVID-19. The V gene is TRBV10-1, the J gene TRBJ2-2; no clear D. The CDR3 loop reads CASSVARNTGELFF. Here the CDR3 DNA reads TGCGCCAGCAGTGTGGCCAGGAACACCGGGGAGCTGTTTTTT.